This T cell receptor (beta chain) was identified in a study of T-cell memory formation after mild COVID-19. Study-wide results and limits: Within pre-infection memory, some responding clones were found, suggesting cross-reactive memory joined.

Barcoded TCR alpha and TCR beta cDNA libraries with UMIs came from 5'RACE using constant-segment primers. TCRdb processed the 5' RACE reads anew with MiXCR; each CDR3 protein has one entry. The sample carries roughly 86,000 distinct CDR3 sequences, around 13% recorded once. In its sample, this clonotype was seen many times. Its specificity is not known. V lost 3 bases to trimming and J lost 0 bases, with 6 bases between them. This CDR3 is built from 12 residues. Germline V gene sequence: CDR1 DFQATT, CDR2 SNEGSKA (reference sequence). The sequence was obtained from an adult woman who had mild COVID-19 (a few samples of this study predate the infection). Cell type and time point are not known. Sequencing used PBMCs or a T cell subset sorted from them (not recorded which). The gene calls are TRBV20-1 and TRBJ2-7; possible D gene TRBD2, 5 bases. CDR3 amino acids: CSASGVSYEQYF. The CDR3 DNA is TGCAGTGCTAGCGGGGTCTCCTACGAGCAGTACTTC.